This T cell receptor beta chain was captured by sequencing in a study of OX40 agonist ivuxolimab in advanced cancers. Study as a whole: From about 23 to 85 years was the age range, with a mean of approximately 63 years, and over 70% were male. Three patients got partial responses; one had hepatocellular carcinoma and two had cutaneous melanoma.

Notes on this clone: The target antigen is unknown.

This table comes from immunoSEQ multiplex PCR, and its TCRdb copy is limited to in-frame clones, with some not included. The table lists around 31,000 clones, approximately 90% of them singletons. Overall study findings and caveats: Clonal expansion by week 6 occurred in CD4+ and CD8+ blood T cells (at 0.1 to 3.0 mg/kg). Some nonresponders likewise displayed low normalized T-cell clonal expansion.

Sequencing was performed on CD4+ or CD8+ T cells sorted from blood, taken in a trial of the OX40 agonist ivuxolimab. This clonotype was obtained from an adult with an advanced solid tumor such as melanoma, head and neck, liver or kidney cancer.

This CDR3 reads CASSDPPGQSNEQFF. The CDR3 DNA sequence: TGTGCCAGCAGTGATCCCCCGGGACAGAGCAATGAGCAGTTCTTC. The gene calls are TRBV2 and TRBJ2-1; TRBD1 aligns across 7 bases. The CDR3 runs 15 residues. Germline CDR1 reads SNHLY; CDR2 reads FYNNEI. Trimming at V came to 3 bases and at J to 6 bases, leaving 8 bases not matched to a gene.